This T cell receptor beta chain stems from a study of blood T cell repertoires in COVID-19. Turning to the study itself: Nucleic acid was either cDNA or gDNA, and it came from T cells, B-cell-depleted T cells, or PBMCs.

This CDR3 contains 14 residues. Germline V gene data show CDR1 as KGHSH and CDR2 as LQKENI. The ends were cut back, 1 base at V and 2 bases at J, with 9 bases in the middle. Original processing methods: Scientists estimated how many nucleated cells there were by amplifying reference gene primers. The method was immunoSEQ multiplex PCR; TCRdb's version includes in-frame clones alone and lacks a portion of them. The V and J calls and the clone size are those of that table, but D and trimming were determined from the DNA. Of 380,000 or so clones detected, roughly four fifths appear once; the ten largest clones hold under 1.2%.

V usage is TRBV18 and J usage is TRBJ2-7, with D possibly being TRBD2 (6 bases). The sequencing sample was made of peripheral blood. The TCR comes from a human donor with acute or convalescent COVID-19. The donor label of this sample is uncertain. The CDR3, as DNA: TGTGCCAGCTCACCACAGGAGGGTCCCTACGAGCAGTACTTC. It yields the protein CASSPQEGPYEQYF.